This entry concerns a single T cell receptor beta chain. The data originate from a study of blood T cell repertoires in COVID-19. From germline, CDR1 is SGHRS and CDR2 YFSETQ. This CDR3 region has 14 residues. The germline V and J ends were trimmed by 2 bases and 5 bases, with 11 bases remaining between them. Using immunoSEQ multiplex PCR, the repertoire was profiled, and TCRdb retains in-frame clones only, with some absent. The sample yields roughly 250,000 clones, less than 90% seen once. This sequence joins TRBV5-1 and TRBJ2-1; no definite D call. The TCR was taken from a woman between 45 and 65 years old who had recovered from COVID-19. The material sequenced was PBMCs or T cells enriched from blood (not recorded which). The CDR3 reads CASSLSTTNNEQFF. CDR3 DNA sequence: TGCGCCAGCAGCTTATCGACCACTAACAATGAGCAGTTCTTC.